The rows below give T cell receptor beta chains drawn from one sample of a study of neurological immune-mediated disorders. TCRdb reprocessed the 5' RACE reads with MiXCR, giving one entry per CDR3 protein. The table includes some 54,000 distinct CDR3 sequences, around a tenth detected once. The material sequenced was PBMCs. The receptors originated from a male donor with HTLV-1-associated myelopathy (HAM/TSP). Each CDR3 is given with its conserved first and last residue. The order of the fields is D gene, V gene, J gene, clone size, CDR3 protein, CDR3 DNA. The D gene is left open where the match is weak. Clone size is stated in some rows and not others, as once, few, many or a class when expanded.

NA	TRBV9	TRBJ1-2	many	CASSVDGGSYGYTF	TGTGCCAGCAGCGTAGACGGGGGCAGCTATGGCTACACCTTC
TRBD2	TRBV7-8	TRBJ2-7	many	CASSGLGSGESYEQYF	TGTGCCAGCAGCGGCCTGGGAAGCGGGGAGTCCTACGAGCAGTACTTC
NA	TRBV5-1	TRBJ1-5	many	CASSRDSNQPQHF	TGCGCCAGCAGCCGGGATAGCAATCAGCCCCAGCATTTT
TRBD1	TRBV9	TRBJ1-2	many	CASSTLLTGNYGYTF	TGTGCCAGCAGCACCCTTTTGACAGGGAACTATGGCTACACCTTC
TRBD1	TRBV5-6	TRBJ1-4	many	CASSARTGDNEKLFF	TGTGCCAGCAGCGCAAGGACAGGAGATAATGAAAAACTGTTTTTT
TRBD1	TRBV28	TRBJ2-1	many	CASSGFTGDSYNEQFF	TGTGCCAGCAGTGGATTCACAGGGGACTCCTACAATGAGCAGTTCTTC
NA	TRBV29-1	TRBJ1-2	NA	CSVSTLNGYTF	TGCAGCGTTTCGACCCTAAATGGCTACACCTTC
NA	TRBV5-5	TRBJ2-3	many	CASSLMRGFTDTQYF	TGTGCCAGCAGCTTGATGAGGGGATTCACAGATACGCAGTATTTT
TRBD1	TRBV14	TRBJ2-1	many	CASSQAGDRVSSEQFF	TGTGCCAGCAGCCAAGCGGGGGACAGGGTGTCTAGTGAGCAGTTCTTC
NA	TRBV29-1	TRBJ2-6	medium-sized	CSVGGRSGANVLTF	TGCAGCGTTGGGGGCCGATCTGGGGCCAACGTCCTGACTTTC
NA	TRBV5-1	TRBJ2-3	NA	CASSLDPGDVGTQYF	TGCGCCAGCAGCTTGGATCCGGGCGATGTGGGTACGCAGTATTTT
NA	TRBV20-1	TRBJ1-1	many	CSAQKTRVQGTEAFF	TGCAGTGCCCAGAAGACCAGGGTACAGGGCACTGAAGCTTTCTTT
TRBD2	TRBV5-1	TRBJ2-3	many	CASSFPAGPTDTQYF	TGCGCCAGCAGCTTTCCAGCGGGGCCCACAGATACGCAGTATTTT
TRBD1	TRBV5-1	TRBJ1-4	many	CASSLGWRTGAEKLFF	TGCGCCAGCAGCTTGGGGTGGAGGACAGGGGCTGAAAAACTGTTTTTT
NA	TRBV5-6	TRBJ2-1	many	CASSLAAGTYNEQFF	TGTGCCAGCAGCTTGGCCGCGGGGACCTACAATGAGCAGTTCTTC
TRBD1	TRBV9	TRBJ2-2	many	CASSLWDRGFTGELFF	TGTGCCAGCAGCTTATGGGACAGGGGTTTTACCGGGGAGCTGTTTTTT
NA	TRBV6-1	TRBJ1-1	many	CASSAVVVGEAFF	TGTGCCAGCAGTGCCGTCGTGGTCGGTGAAGCTTTCTTT
NA	TRBV12-3/TRBV12-4	TRBJ1-2	NA	CASHGARRGYTF	TGTGCCAGCCATGGGGCCCGAAGGGGCTACACCTTC
NA	TRBV11-3	TRBJ2-2	many	CASSYSSYANTGELFF	TGTGCCAGCAGCTACAGTTCCTACGCGAACACCGGGGAGCTGTTTTTT
NA	TRBV9	TRBJ1-2	NA	CASSVGGDGYTF	TGTGCCAGCAGCGTAGGAGGGGACGGCTACACCTTC
NA	TRBV12-3/TRBV12-4	TRBJ2-7	many	CASSFGTSYEQYF	TGTGCCAGCAGTTTTGGCACCAGTTACGAGCAGTACTTC
TRBD1	TRBV5-1	TRBJ1-6	medium-sized	CASSLDRGNSPLHF	TGCGCCAGCAGCTTGGACAGGGGGAATTCACCCCTCCACTTT
NA	TRBV4-3	TRBJ2-1	many	CASSQDWRGDYNEQFF	TGCGCCAGCAGCCAAGATTGGCGGGGCGATTACAATGAGCAGTTCTTC
TRBD1	TRBV5-5	TRBJ2-6	many	CASSWTGVTSGANVLTF	TGTGCCAGCAGCTGGACAGGGGTAACCTCTGGGGCCAACGTCCTGACTTTC
NA	TRBV20-1	TRBJ1-6	many	CSARDEGGSVHSPLHF	TGCAGTGCTAGAGATGAGGGGGGGAGTGTACATTCACCCCTCCACTTT
NA	TRBV5-1	TRBJ1-1	many	CASSNIEMGYSEAFF	TGCGCCAGCAGCAATATTGAGATGGGATACTCTGAAGCTTTCTTT
TRBD1	TRBV5-1	TRBJ1-1	many	CASSRTTGGVDTEAFF	TGCGCCAGCAGCAGAACGACAGGGGGCGTGGACACTGAAGCTTTCTTT
TRBD1	TRBV10-3	TRBJ1-2	NA	CAISPGQGAHYGYTF	TGTGCCATCAGTCCGGGACAGGGGGCTCACTATGGCTACACCTTC
TRBD1	TRBV5-1	TRBJ2-2	many	CASSSTGTGATGELFF	TGCGCCAGCAGCTCTACCGGGACAGGGGCCACCGGGGAGCTGTTTTTT
NA	TRBV27	TRBJ2-2	many	CASRGLRGPGELFF	TGTGCCAGCAGGGGACTACGGGGGCCCGGGGAGCTGTTTTTT
NA	TRBV5-1	TRBJ2-1	few	CASSLMPTTGSYNEQFF	TGCGCCAGCAGCTTGATGCCGACAACCGGCTCCTACAATGAGCAGTTCTTC
NA	TRBV5-1	TRBJ2-1	many	CASSKGGGRIEQFF	TGCGCCAGCAGCAAGGGGGGGGGCCGAATTGAGCAGTTCTTC
NA	TRBV5-5	TRBJ2-3	many	CASSFDYSTDTQYF	TGTGCCAGCAGCTTTGACTATAGCACAGATACGCAGTATTTT
NA	TRBV6-1	TRBJ2-7	NA	CASMGPGNYEQYF	TGTGCCAGCATGGGTCCTGGGAACTACGAGCAGTACTTC
TRBD1	TRBV7-2	TRBJ2-5	many	CASRSTGQETQYF	TGTGCCAGCCGGTCGACAGGGCAAGAGACCCAGTACTTC
NA	TRBV30	TRBJ1-3	NA	CAWAVPNTIYF	TGTGCCTGGGCGGTTCCAAACACCATATATTTT
TRBD2	TRBV5-1	TRBJ2-7	many	CASSFLAGASYEQYF	TGCGCCAGCAGCTTCTTAGCGGGGGCTAGCTACGAGCAGTACTTC
NA	TRBV4-3	TRBJ1-5	many	CASSRDGQSNQPQHF	TGCGCCAGCAGCCGGGACGGACAGAGCAATCAGCCCCAGCATTTT
TRBD1	TRBV12-3/TRBV12-4	TRBJ2-4	many	CASKLDRGPDFGKNIQYF	TGTGCCAGCAAGTTGGACAGGGGGCCTGACTTCGGCAAAAACATTCAGTACTTC
NA	TRBV2	TRBJ1-2	many	CASSQQGYGYTF	TGTGCCAGCAGTCAACAGGGTTATGGCTACACCTTC
TRBD1	TRBV5-1	TRBJ2-3	many	CASSPDTGEDTQYF	TGCGCCAGCAGCCCGGATACAGGGGAAGATACGCAGTATTTT
TRBD2	TRBV5-1	TRBJ2-1	NA	CASSATLGLADNEQFF	TGCGCCAGCAGCGCAACGCTCGGACTAGCTGACAATGAGCAGTTCTTC
NA	TRBV7-8	TRBJ2-5	few	CASSLVVAETQYF	TGTGCCAGCAGCTTAGTGGTGGCGGAGACCCAGTACTTC
TRBD2	TRBV5-1	TRBJ2-3	many	CASSFSGGTDTQYF	TGCGCCAGCAGCTTTAGCGGGGGCACAGATACGCAGTATTTT
NA	TRBV5-1	TRBJ2-5	many	CASSWSGVNQETQYF	TGCGCCAGCAGCTGGTCAGGGGTTAACCAAGAGACCCAGTACTTC
NA	TRBV6-5	TRBJ2-6	many	CASTWQTGANVLTF	TGTGCCAGCACCTGGCAAACTGGGGCCAACGTCCTGACTTTC
NA	TRBV5-1	TRBJ1-4	many	CASSLIPGGTEKLFF	TGCGCCAGCAGCTTGATCCCGGGTGGAACTGAAAAACTGTTTTTT
NA	TRBV6-2/TRBV6-3	TRBJ2-2	NA	CASSIRPPFSGELFF	TGTGCCAGCAGTATCCGGCCACCGTTTTCCGGGGAGCTGTTTTTT
NA	TRBV7-9	TRBJ2-3	many	CASSFQDTQYF	TGTGCCAGCAGCTTTCAAGATACGCAGTATTTT
NA	TRBV15	TRBJ1-1	many	CATSSGGYTEAFF	TGTGCCACCAGCAGCGGGGGATACACTGAAGCTTTCTTT
TRBD2	TRBV3-1	TRBJ2-7	many	CASSPRLAESYEQYF	TGTGCCAGCAGCCCGAGACTAGCGGAATCCTACGAGCAGTACTTC
NA	TRBV20-1	TRBJ2-5	many	CSARRMQVSRQETQYF	TGCAGTGCTAGAAGGATGCAGGTATCGCGGCAAGAGACCCAGTACTTC
NA	TRBV5-1	TRBJ1-6	many	CASSWDQGGSPLHF	TGCGCCAGCAGCTGGGACCAAGGAGGTTCACCCCTCCACTTT